Listed below are T cell receptor beta chains from one sample, sequenced in a study of T cell responses to AZD1222 COVID-19 vaccine. TCRdb's copy holds only in-frame clones and misses some; the assay was immunoSEQ multiplex PCR. Among tens of thousands of clones listed, roughly 94% were seen once. The sequences come from peripheral blood, collected on day 0 of AZD1222 vaccination. All receptors come from an adult in good health. Each CDR3 is given with its conserved first and last residue. Fields, in order: CDR3 length, J gene, V gene, clone size, D gene, CDR3 protein, CDR3 DNA. D genes are given only for firm matches. Clone size, where shown, is once, few, many, or a class for clones that have expanded.

cdr3_length: 13
j_call: TRBJ2-7
v_call: TRBV19
clone_size: -
d_call: -
cdr3_aa: CASSYGTPVEQYF
cdr3_nt: TGTGCCAGTAGTTACGGGACACCCGTCGAGCAGTACTTC

cdr3_length: 14
j_call: TRBJ2-7
v_call: TRBV28
clone_size: once
d_call: -
cdr3_aa: CASSFRMTVHEQYF
cdr3_nt: TGTGCCAGCAGTTTCCGAATGACGGTCCACGAGCAGTACTTC

cdr3_length: 16
j_call: TRBJ1-2
v_call: TRBV27
clone_size: -
d_call: -
cdr3_aa: CASSSIYLPGLDGYTF
cdr3_nt: TGTGCCAGCAGTTCAATATATTTGCCGGGACTGGATGGCTACACCTTC

cdr3_length: 14
j_call: TRBJ2-7
v_call: TRBV5-4
clone_size: -
d_call: -
cdr3_aa: CASSLKDSAYEQYF
cdr3_nt: TGTGCCAGCAGCTTAAAGGACAGCGCCTACGAGCAGTACTTC

cdr3_length: 12
j_call: TRBJ2-3
v_call: TRBV12-3/TRBV12-4
clone_size: -
d_call: -
cdr3_aa: CASESSTDTQYF
cdr3_nt: TGTGCCAGCGAATCTAGCACAGATACGCAGTATTTT

cdr3_length: 14
j_call: TRBJ2-7
v_call: TRBV10-1
clone_size: -
d_call: TRBD1
cdr3_aa: CASSPGTGGLEQYF
cdr3_nt: TGCGCCAGCAGCCCCGGGACAGGGGGCCTTGAGCAGTACTTC

cdr3_length: 13
j_call: TRBJ2-2
v_call: TRBV5-6
clone_size: -
d_call: -
cdr3_aa: CASSWWVTGELFF
cdr3_nt: TGTGCCAGCAGCTGGTGGGTTACCGGGGAGCTGTTTTTT

cdr3_length: 18
j_call: TRBJ2-3
v_call: TRBV16
clone_size: -
d_call: -
cdr3_aa: CASSPVWARQAGTDTQYF
cdr3_nt: TGTGCCAGCAGCCCCGTTTGGGCGAGACAAGCGGGCACAGATACGCAGTATTTT

cdr3_length: 16
j_call: TRBJ2-6
v_call: TRBV20-1
clone_size: -
d_call: -
cdr3_aa: CSASFGLDLGANVLTF
cdr3_nt: TGCAGTGCTAGTTTCGGCTTAGATCTGGGGGCCAACGTCCTGACTTTC

cdr3_length: 12
j_call: TRBJ1-2
v_call: TRBV6-5
clone_size: -
d_call: -
cdr3_aa: CASSYLGGGYTF
cdr3_nt: TGTGCCAGCAGTTATCTGGGGGGTGGCTACACCTTC

cdr3_length: 15
j_call: TRBJ2-2
v_call: TRBV7-2
clone_size: -
d_call: TRBD2
cdr3_aa: CASSPSGRNTGELFF
cdr3_nt: TGTGCCAGCAGCCCTAGCGGGAGAAATACCGGGGAGCTGTTTTTT

cdr3_length: 14
j_call: TRBJ1-2
v_call: TRBV2
clone_size: -
d_call: TRBD1
cdr3_aa: CASSENRGQDGYTF
cdr3_nt: TGTGCCAGCAGTGAAAACAGGGGGCAGGATGGCTACACCTTC

cdr3_length: 17
j_call: TRBJ2-7
v_call: TRBV11-2
clone_size: -
d_call: -
cdr3_aa: CASSQIGPSLGSYEQYF
cdr3_nt: TGTGCCAGCAGCCAGATTGGGCCTTCCCTAGGCTCCTACGAGCAGTACTTC

cdr3_length: 16
j_call: TRBJ2-2
v_call: TRBV27
clone_size: -
d_call: -
cdr3_aa: CASSQLSFANTGELFF
cdr3_nt: TGTGCCAGCAGTCAGCTCTCGTTCGCGAACACCGGGGAGCTGTTTTTT

cdr3_length: 15
j_call: TRBJ2-2
v_call: TRBV5-1
clone_size: -
d_call: TRBD2
cdr3_aa: CASSESGRDTGELFF
cdr3_nt: TGCGCCAGCAGCGAGAGCGGGAGGGACACCGGGGAGCTGTTTTTT

cdr3_length: 14
j_call: TRBJ1-1
v_call: TRBV5-4
clone_size: -
d_call: -
cdr3_aa: CASSPTGTNTEAFF
cdr3_nt: TGTGCCAGCAGCCCTACAGGGACGAACACTGAAGCTTTCTTT

cdr3_length: 12
j_call: TRBJ2-7
v_call: TRBV5-6
clone_size: -
d_call: -
cdr3_aa: CASSLAGSQQYF
cdr3_nt: TGTGCCAGCAGCTTGGCGGGGAGCCAGCAGTACTTC

cdr3_length: 12
j_call: TRBJ1-1
v_call: TRBV6-2/TRBV6-3
clone_size: -
d_call: -
cdr3_aa: CASSYRNTEAFF
cdr3_nt: TGTGCCAGCAGTTACAGGAACACTGAAGCTTTCTTT

cdr3_length: 14
j_call: TRBJ1-2
v_call: TRBV7-9
clone_size: once
d_call: -
cdr3_aa: CASSSEGPYYGYTF
cdr3_nt: TGTGCCAGCAGCTCGGAGGGGCCCTACTATGGCTACACCTTC

cdr3_length: 14
j_call: TRBJ1-5
v_call: TRBV2
clone_size: few
d_call: TRBD1
cdr3_aa: CASSDRDRNQPQHF
cdr3_nt: TGTGCCAGCAGTGACCGGGACAGGAATCAGCCCCAGCATTTT

cdr3_length: 15
j_call: TRBJ1-5
v_call: TRBV7-6
clone_size: -
d_call: -
cdr3_aa: CASSLVGGPNQPQHF
cdr3_nt: TGTGCCAGCAGCTTGGTCGGGGGTCCCAATCAGCCCCAGCATTTT

cdr3_length: 12
j_call: TRBJ1-2
v_call: TRBV28
clone_size: -
d_call: -
cdr3_aa: CASSLPNYGYTF
cdr3_nt: TGTGCCAGCAGTCTCCCTAACTATGGCTACACCTTC

cdr3_length: 15
j_call: TRBJ1-3
v_call: TRBV7-2
clone_size: -
d_call: -
cdr3_aa: CASSKYREPGNTIYF
cdr3_nt: TGTGCCAGCAGCAAATACAGGGAACCCGGAAACACCATATATTTT

cdr3_length: 14
j_call: TRBJ2-5
v_call: TRBV11-1
clone_size: -
d_call: TRBD1
cdr3_aa: CASSLGQGSETQYF
cdr3_nt: TGTGCCAGCAGCTTGGGACAGGGATCGGAGACCCAGTACTTC

cdr3_length: 16
j_call: TRBJ1-1
v_call: TRBV5-4
clone_size: -
d_call: -
cdr3_aa: CASSLGRAGFLTEAFF
cdr3_nt: TGTGCCAGCAGCTTGGGAAGAGCGGGGTTTCTCACTGAAGCTTTCTTT

cdr3_length: 11
j_call: TRBJ2-7
v_call: TRBV12-3/TRBV12-4
clone_size: -
d_call: -
cdr3_aa: CASSPNYEQYF
cdr3_nt: TGTGCCAGCAGCCCCAACTACGAGCAGTACTTC

cdr3_length: 13
j_call: TRBJ2-5
v_call: TRBV6-5
clone_size: -
d_call: -
cdr3_aa: CASRVQGGGTQYF
cdr3_nt: TGTGCCAGCAGAGTACAGGGAGGAGGGACCCAGTACTTC

cdr3_length: 16
j_call: TRBJ2-2
v_call: TRBV5-1
clone_size: -
d_call: TRBD1
cdr3_aa: CASSLAGTANTGELFF
cdr3_nt: TGCGCCAGCAGCTTGGCCGGGACAGCGAACACCGGGGAGCTGTTTTTT

cdr3_length: 14
j_call: TRBJ2-1
v_call: TRBV2
clone_size: -
d_call: TRBD1
cdr3_aa: CASIWDSIYNEQFF
cdr3_nt: TGTGCCAGCATATGGGACAGCATTTACAATGAGCAGTTCTTC

cdr3_length: 16
j_call: TRBJ2-3
v_call: TRBV15
clone_size: once
d_call: TRBD1
cdr3_aa: CATSSPGTGVPDTQYF
cdr3_nt: TGTGCCACCAGCTCGCCCGGGACAGGGGTTCCAGATACGCAGTATTTT

cdr3_length: 15
j_call: TRBJ2-1
v_call: TRBV7-8
clone_size: -
d_call: TRBD2
cdr3_aa: CASSPRTSGRDEQFF
cdr3_nt: TGTGCCAGCAGCCCACGGACTAGCGGGAGGGATGAGCAGTTCTTC

cdr3_length: 11
j_call: TRBJ2-3
v_call: TRBV20-1
clone_size: -
d_call: -
cdr3_aa: CSVSMADTQYF
cdr3_nt: TGCAGTGTTTCGATGGCAGATACGCAGTATTTT

cdr3_length: 13
j_call: TRBJ2-1
v_call: TRBV6-5
clone_size: -
d_call: -
cdr3_aa: CASSFDTYNEQFF
cdr3_nt: TGTGCCAGCAGTTTTGACACGTACAATGAGCAGTTCTTC

cdr3_length: 13
j_call: TRBJ1-2
v_call: TRBV6-2/TRBV6-3
clone_size: -
d_call: -
cdr3_aa: CASSPTGDYGYTF
cdr3_nt: TGTGCCAGCAGCCCAACCGGGGACTATGGCTACACCTTC

cdr3_length: 14
j_call: TRBJ1-4
v_call: TRBV2
clone_size: -
d_call: -
cdr3_aa: CASSGGAGIEKLFF
cdr3_nt: TGTGCCAGTTCGGGAGGCGCAGGAATTGAAAAACTGTTTTTT

cdr3_length: 16
j_call: TRBJ2-1
v_call: TRBV13
clone_size: -
d_call: -
cdr3_aa: CASSGGTLRNYNEQFF
cdr3_nt: TGTGCCAGCAGCGGGGGGACTCTCAGAAACTACAATGAGCAGTTCTTC

cdr3_length: 15
j_call: TRBJ2-7
v_call: TRBV7-8
clone_size: -
d_call: TRBD2
cdr3_aa: CASSLPSGSLYEQYF
cdr3_nt: TGTGCCAGCAGCTTACCTAGCGGGAGTCTCTACGAGCAGTACTTC

cdr3_length: 13
j_call: TRBJ2-1
v_call: TRBV13
clone_size: -
d_call: -
cdr3_aa: CASSFGGQNEQFF
cdr3_nt: TGTGCCAGCAGCTTCGGGGGACAGAATGAGCAGTTCTTC

cdr3_length: 16
j_call: TRBJ2-5
v_call: TRBV4-1
clone_size: -
d_call: -
cdr3_aa: CASSQVGAGTPGTQYF
cdr3_nt: TGCGCCAGCAGCCAAGTGGGGGCAGGGACACCAGGGACCCAGTACTTC

cdr3_length: 15
j_call: TRBJ2-3
v_call: TRBV5-6
clone_size: -
d_call: -
cdr3_aa: CASSLGRGSGDTQYF
cdr3_nt: TGTGCCAGCAGCTTAGGTCGAGGGAGCGGGGATACGCAGTATTTT